This record covers a single T cell receptor (beta chain). No antigen is known for it. The source of the sample is a study of PD-1 blockade in classical Hodgkin lymphoma. Study-wide background: Every 2 weeks, patients had 3 mg/kg nivolumab intravenously. The study's findings and limits: Any patient who commenced nivolumab under 1 year after ASCT was excluded. Reported baseline diversity: healthy donors highest, relapsed/refractory patients lowest. Significant TCR diversity gains by C4D1 occurred in CD4+ but not CD8+ cells.

Produced via immunoSEQ multiplex PCR; TCRdb's table is partial and in-frame only. The data show fewer than 25,000 clones, roughly 88% seen once. The sample's time point: cycle 4 day 1 (C4D1), after 5 to 7 weeks of nivolumab. Each and every patient relapsed after autologous stem cell transplantation, and patients got differing brentuximab vedotin exposure. CDR3 size: 14 residues. Per germline, CDR1 LGHNA and CDR2 YNFKEQ. V lost 6 bases to trimming and J lost 1 base; unmatched junction nucleotides: 5. This TCR derives from a human donor with classical Hodgkin lymphoma. Sequenced material: peripheral blood mononuclear cells (PBMCs), taken before the fourth cycle of nivolumab. The chain recombines TRBV4-2 with TRBJ1-1; 7 bases map to TRBD1. CDR3 protein: CASRREGANTEAFF. The DNA of the CDR3 is TGTGCCAGCAGAAGGGAGGGGGCGAACACTGAAGCTTTCTTT.